A selection of T cell receptor beta chains follows, all from one sample in a study of shared clonotypes between healthy human individuals. Data came from immunoSEQ multiplex PCR; TCRdb stores just in-frame clones and leaves some out. The sample consists of 2 million to 2.5 million clones, 95% of them appearing once. The sample taken for sequencing was naive CD4+ T cells sorted from blood. The receptors stem from a man between 18 and 35 years old in good health. CDR3s include the opening cysteine and the closing phenylalanine or tryptophan. The D gene is left open where the match is weak. The listing skips clone size in some rows; elsewhere it reads once, few, many or a size class.

clone size: .
D gene: .
J gene: TRBJ1-3
V gene: TRBV5-1
CDR3 DNA: TGCGCCAGCAGCCTCAACCCCCTGGACAGCTCTGGAAACACCATATATTTT
CDR3 protein: CASSLNPLDSSGNTIYF

clone size: .
D gene: .
J gene: TRBJ1-1
V gene: TRBV20-1
CDR3 DNA: TGCAGTGCAAGGACAGATGAAGCTTTCTTT
CDR3 protein: CSARTDEAFF

clone size: .
D gene: .
J gene: TRBJ1-3
V gene: TRBV13
CDR3 DNA: TGTGCCAGCAGCTTAGCCCCTTCCCACACTGGAAACACCATATATTTT
CDR3 protein: CASSLAPSHTGNTIYF

clone size: .
D gene: .
J gene: TRBJ1-6
V gene: TRBV6-1
CDR3 DNA: TGTGCCAGCAGTGAAGCCGGGGGGTTTTTCTATAATTCACCCCTCCACTTT
CDR3 protein: CASSEAGGFFYNSPLHF

clone size: .
D gene: .
J gene: TRBJ2-6
V gene: TRBV4-3
CDR3 DNA: TGCGCCAGCAGCCAAGAAGAGGGGAACGTCCTGACTTTC
CDR3 protein: CASSQEEGNVLTF

clone size: .
D gene: TRBD2
J gene: TRBJ2-2
V gene: TRBV4-3
CDR3 DNA: TGCGCCAGCAGCCAGAGAGTTAGCGGGATAAACACCGGGGAGCTGTTTTTT
CDR3 protein: CASSQRVSGINTGELFF

clone size: .
D gene: .
J gene: TRBJ1-4
V gene: TRBV2
CDR3 DNA: TGTGCCAGCAGGGCAGGGCAGTCAACTAATGAAAAACTGTTTTTT
CDR3 protein: CASRAGQSTNEKLFF

clone size: once
D gene: TRBD2
J gene: TRBJ2-7
V gene: TRBV9
CDR3 DNA: TGTGCCAGCAGCACTTCTGCGGGAGGGGCCTACGAGCAGTACTTC
CDR3 protein: CASSTSAGGAYEQYF

clone size: .
D gene: .
J gene: TRBJ1-4
V gene: TRBV4-3
CDR3 DNA: TGCGCCAGCAGCCAAGAGCCAGGGGAGGGAAAACTGTTTTTT
CDR3 protein: CASSQEPGEGKLFF

clone size: .
D gene: .
J gene: TRBJ1-1
V gene: TRBV11-2
CDR3 DNA: TGTGCCAGCAGCTTACCTCTGGGAGAAGCTTTCTTT
CDR3 protein: CASSLPLGEAFF

clone size: .
D gene: .
J gene: TRBJ1-1
V gene: TRBV6-5
CDR3 DNA: TGTGCCAGCAGTTACCTGGGAAGGGAAACTGAAGCTTTCTTT
CDR3 protein: CASSYLGRETEAFF

clone size: once
D gene: TRBD2
J gene: TRBJ2-1
V gene: TRBV4-1
CDR3 DNA: TGCGCCAGCAGCCAAGAAGGAACTAGCGGGGGGCTCAATGAGCAGTTCTTC
CDR3 protein: CASSQEGTSGGLNEQFF

clone size: .
D gene: .
J gene: TRBJ1-2
V gene: TRBV7-2
CDR3 DNA: TGTGCCAGCAGCCTATGGACAGTCTATGGCTACACCTTC
CDR3 protein: CASSLWTVYGYTF

clone size: once
D gene: .
J gene: TRBJ2-3
V gene: TRBV5-6
CDR3 DNA: TGTGCCAGCAGCTTGTTGGGGGAAAGCACAGATACGCAGTATTTT
CDR3 protein: CASSLLGESTDTQYF

clone size: .
D gene: .
J gene: TRBJ2-3
V gene: TRBV6-5
CDR3 DNA: TGTGCCAGCAGTCCCCTACTCACAGATACGCAGTATTTT
CDR3 protein: CASSPLLTDTQYF

clone size: .
D gene: TRBD1
J gene: TRBJ1-4
V gene: TRBV10-3
CDR3 DNA: TGTGCCACCAGGACAGGGGTTTACGAAAAACTGTTTTTT
CDR3 protein: CATRTGVYEKLFF

clone size: once
D gene: .
J gene: TRBJ1-1
V gene: TRBV10-3
CDR3 DNA: TGTGCCATCAGTGTTTTACGGGGGTTTGCAACCTCTGAAGCTTTCTTT
CDR3 protein: CAISVLRGFATSEAFF

clone size: once
D gene: TRBD1
J gene: TRBJ1-4
V gene: TRBV19
CDR3 DNA: TGTGCCAGTACCCCCGGGACAGGGACACTGTTTTTT
CDR3 protein: CASTPGTGTLFF

clone size: .
D gene: .
J gene: TRBJ2-3
V gene: TRBV6-5
CDR3 DNA: TGTGCCAGCAGAGCCGTAGGGCTAGATACGCAGTATTTT
CDR3 protein: CASRAVGLDTQYF

clone size: .
D gene: .
J gene: TRBJ2-1
V gene: TRBV30
CDR3 DNA: TGTGCCGGGGGATTCGATCTCGATTCCTACAATGAGCAGTTCTTC
CDR3 protein: CAGGFDLDSYNEQFF

clone size: .
D gene: .
J gene: TRBJ2-7
V gene: TRBV5-1
CDR3 DNA: TGCGCCAGCAGCTTAGAGGGGGGCTACGAGCAGTACTTC
CDR3 protein: CASSLEGGYEQYF

clone size: once
D gene: TRBD2
J gene: TRBJ2-7
V gene: TRBV7-2
CDR3 DNA: TGTGCCAGCAGCACTAGCGGCCTCTACGAGCAGTACTTC
CDR3 protein: CASSTSGLYEQYF

clone size: .
D gene: .
J gene: TRBJ2-7
V gene: TRBV10-3
CDR3 DNA: TGTGCCACCTATGCCGGGACAAACTCCTACGAGCAGTACTTC
CDR3 protein: CATYAGTNSYEQYF

clone size: .
D gene: .
J gene: TRBJ2-5
V gene: TRBV28
CDR3 DNA: TGTGCCAGCAGTTTACGAGGACAGTATCTAGAGACCCAGTACTTC
CDR3 protein: CASSLRGQYLETQYF

clone size: .
D gene: .
J gene: TRBJ1-1
V gene: TRBV5-1
CDR3 DNA: TGCGCCAGCAGCCCACCGTTAGGGATGAACACTGAAGCTTTCTTT
CDR3 protein: CASSPPLGMNTEAFF

clone size: once
D gene: .
J gene: TRBJ1-4
V gene: TRBV7-9
CDR3 DNA: TGTGCCAGCAGCTTAGGATTTTATGCCGGTGGGGCTAATGAAAAACTGTTTTTT
CDR3 protein: CASSLGFYAGGANEKLFF

clone size: .
D gene: .
J gene: TRBJ2-7
V gene: TRBV28
CDR3 DNA: TGTGCCAGCATCGGTCACTCCTACGAGCAGTACTTC
CDR3 protein: CASIGHSYEQYF

clone size: .
D gene: TRBD2
J gene: TRBJ2-5
V gene: TRBV4-3
CDR3 DNA: TGCGCCAGCAGCCAAGAGCCTGGGACTAGCGGGAGGAGTCAGACCCAGTACTTC
CDR3 protein: CASSQEPGTSGRSQTQYF

clone size: once
D gene: TRBD2
J gene: TRBJ2-5
V gene: TRBV12-5
CDR3 DNA: TGTGCTAGTGGTAAGGTAGCGGGGGGGCCAGAAGAGACCCAGTACTTC
CDR3 protein: CASGKVAGGPEETQYF

clone size: .
D gene: .
J gene: TRBJ2-5
V gene: TRBV5-1
CDR3 DNA: TGCGCCAGCAGCTTGCTTGGCTCGGTCCAAGAGACCCAGTACTTC
CDR3 protein: CASSLLGSVQETQYF

clone size: .
D gene: TRBD2
J gene: TRBJ2-3
V gene: TRBV5-1
CDR3 DNA: TGCGCCAGCAGCTTGGCCGGTAGCGGGATAGATACGCAGTATTTT
CDR3 protein: CASSLAGSGIDTQYF

clone size: few
D gene: .
J gene: TRBJ1-2
V gene: TRBV7-2
CDR3 DNA: TGTGCCAGCAGCTTAGGCAGCTATGGCTACACCTTC
CDR3 protein: CASSLGSYGYTF

clone size: .
D gene: .
J gene: TRBJ1-5
V gene: TRBV5-6
CDR3 DNA: TGTGCCAGCAGCAATGGCAATCAGCCCCAGCATTTT
CDR3 protein: CASSNGNQPQHF

clone size: .
D gene: .
J gene: TRBJ2-2
V gene: TRBV6-6
CDR3 DNA: TGTGCCAGCAGTTCCCGGGACAACTTCCACACCGGGGAGCTGTTTTTT
CDR3 protein: CASSSRDNFHTGELFF

clone size: .
D gene: TRBD1
J gene: TRBJ1-4
V gene: TRBV25-1
CDR3 DNA: TGTGCCAGCAGTGCCACCCCGAGGGGGCTGGTGGGTGAAAAACTGTTTTTT
CDR3 protein: CASSATPRGLVGEKLFF

clone size: .
D gene: TRBD2
J gene: TRBJ2-1
V gene: TRBV5-1
CDR3 DNA: TGCGCCAGCAGCTTACGGACTAGCGGGAACATAAATGAGCAGTTCTTC
CDR3 protein: CASSLRTSGNINEQFF

clone size: .
D gene: .
J gene: TRBJ2-6
V gene: TRBV28
CDR3 DNA: TGTGCCAGCAGTTTATCCCGTCTGGGGGCCAACGTCCTGACTTTC
CDR3 protein: CASSLSRLGANVLTF

clone size: .
D gene: .
J gene: TRBJ1-4
V gene: TRBV25-1
CDR3 DNA: TGTGCCAGCAGCGATGGAGGGCCAAGTGAAAAACTGTTTTTT
CDR3 protein: CASSDGGPSEKLFF

clone size: .
D gene: .
J gene: TRBJ2-1
V gene: TRBV7-2
CDR3 DNA: TGTGCCAGCACCACAGTGCAGCTAGCCAATGAGCAGTTCTTC
CDR3 protein: CASTTVQLANEQFF

clone size: .
D gene: .
J gene: TRBJ2-6
V gene: TRBV28
CDR3 DNA: TGTGCCAGCAGTTTACAGGGGAGGCTCCTGTCTTCTGGGGCCAACGTCCTGACTTTC
CDR3 protein: CASSLQGRLLSSGANVLTF

clone size: .
D gene: .
J gene: TRBJ2-3
V gene: TRBV11-3
CDR3 DNA: TGTGCCAGCAGCTCTTACCCGGGACCAAGCACAGATACGCAGTATTTT
CDR3 protein: CASSSYPGPSTDTQYF